This is a list of T cell receptor beta chains from one sample in a study of blood T cell repertoires in COVID-19. Using immunoSEQ multiplex PCR, the repertoire was profiled, and TCRdb retains in-frame clones only, with some absent. The table shows around 200,000 clones, with approximately 90% occurring only once. Sequenced material: peripheral blood. These receptors came from a woman in her late teens or twenties who had recovered from COVID-19. Both conserved end residues are part of each CDR3.

CASSLGWGQGPDTQYF	16	TRBV7-8	TRBJ2-3
CASSGGTNGYTF	12	TRBV6-4	TRBJ1-2
CASSQGTSGTHTGELFF	17	TRBV3-1/TRBV3-2	TRBJ2-2
CASSLYSAGGPYEQYF	16	TRBV5-1	TRBJ2-7
CASSHSSGLYNEQFF	15	TRBV3-1/TRBV3-2	TRBJ2-1
CASSPRDSRLVPLHF	15	TRBV7-9	TRBJ1-6
CAIVAGGPVNEQFF	14	TRBV6-5	TRBJ2-1
CASSQEDSGATYNEQFF	17	TRBV4-2	TRBJ2-1
CAWNSGTDGSYQPQHF	16	TRBV30	TRBJ1-5
CASSDSSQGAENTGELFF	18	TRBV6-4	TRBJ2-2
CASSPAGYTEAFF	13	TRBV5-1	TRBJ1-1
CASSFRDRSNTGELFF	16	TRBV5-1	TRBJ2-2
CASSLARTGQETQYF	15	TRBV7-9	TRBJ2-5
CASSWGQSYNSPLHF	15	TRBV7-9	TRBJ1-6
CASSRSGTEAFF	12	TRBV5-4	TRBJ1-1
CASSLEGTGVFYGYTF	16	TRBV5-6	TRBJ1-2
CAISEGLAGGNEQFF	15	TRBV10-3	TRBJ2-1
CASSGPGTDGITYEQYF	17	TRBV7-8	TRBJ2-7
CASTNGEGNTEAFF	14	TRBV6-1	TRBJ1-1
CASSLAGAAYEQYF	14	TRBV7-2	TRBJ2-7
CASSLGTGRWDTIYF	15	TRBV7-2	TRBJ1-3
CASTERRNPGLDTQYF	16	TRBV4-1	TRBJ2-3
CASGLAGVGETQYF	14	TRBV6-6	TRBJ2-5
CASSYSASAVTGELFF	16	TRBV6-2/TRBV6-3	TRBJ2-2
CASSSTGMNTEAFF	14	TRBV28	TRBJ1-1
CASSPWAGITIYF	13	TRBV5-6	TRBJ1-3
CASSEMSASPGTEAFF	16	TRBV6-1	TRBJ1-1
CASSSAGGGETQYF	14	TRBV9	TRBJ2-5
CASSLSGGTNTGELFF	16	TRBV7-2	TRBJ2-2
CASSIGGGDYGYTF	14	TRBV19	TRBJ1-2
CARSPLWDSHYEQYF	15	TRBV5-3	TRBJ2-7
CASSLILANNEQFF	14	TRBV3-1/TRBV3-2	TRBJ2-1
CASSATVGYTF	11	TRBV12-3/TRBV12-4	TRBJ1-2
CASTRTGANTEAFF	14	TRBV6-6	TRBJ1-1
CASSTHPTNEKLFF	14	TRBV5-5	TRBJ1-4
CASSSTLQSVAFF	13	TRBV5-8	TRBJ1-1
CASSQGLAGGPKYNEQFF	18	TRBV4-3	TRBJ2-1
CASSSRGHYYEQYF	14	TRBV6-2/TRBV6-3	TRBJ2-7
CASSESPSGTDTQYF	15	TRBV9	TRBJ2-3
CAFGAGSSTDTQYF	14	TRBV5-4	TRBJ2-3
CASSPLKDRGPHTQYF	16	TRBV18	TRBJ2-3